This entry concerns a single T cell receptor (beta chain). Its specific antigen is unknown. No base quality values were provided; no much bigger clone lies one nucleotide off. Library construction relied on the immunoSEQ multiplex PCR assay. RNA was extracted from all samples and reverse transcribed into cDNA, which served as template for TCR sequencing. First-strand cDNA was synthesized using SuperScript III with a 2:1 mix of oligo-dT and random hexamers. A synthetic immune receptor repertoire was used to measure amplification bias, and any remaining bias was corrected computationally. The original pipeline was this. Raw reads were preprocessed to remove errors, and CDR3 was defined by IMGT conventions from the conserved cysteine to phenylalanine. Clonality was computed by normalizing Shannon entropy by log2 of the number of productive unique TCRs and subtracting the result from 1. Scalp TCRbeta sequences were cross-referenced with sorted blood CD4 and CD8 repertoires so that the CD4 or CD8 identity of scalp clones could be inferred. This immuneACCESS table, as held by TCRdb, lists in-frame sequences with V and J called but not all clones. Of the missing ones, under half trace to an unresolved V gene in checked studies; the others have no known cause. V, J and clone size derive from that table, while D and trimming were established from the DNA sequence. Recorded for this sample are roughly 120,000 clones; around 58% of them occurred a single time. The top ten constitute approximately 31% of the sample.

This entry belongs to a study of CD8+ T cells in alopecia areata (dated 2018 in TCRdb). Looking at the study overall: Treated patients were enrolled in an open-label pilot trial of oral tofacitinib at 5 to 10 mg twice daily for moderate-to-severe alopecia areata. Tofacitinib was given for 6 to 18 months, followed by 6 months of follow-up off drug to assess delayed response and recurrence. The SALT score, which quantifies the percentage of affected scalp surface area, was used to measure disease severity in treated patients. To study T cell clonal expansion in alopecia areata, the researchers applied high-throughput TCRbeta sequencing to both the C3H/HeJ mouse model and human patients. Scalp tissue and sorted CD4+ and CD8+ peripheral blood T cells from patchy and totalis/universalis alopecia areata patients and from healthy controls were covered by human TCRbeta sequencing. Patients on tofacitinib were biopsied at baseline and after 4 and 24 weeks of treatment, and several of the patients also had a later scalp biopsy. Clonality in the scalp was compared among normal scalp (n=4), patchy alopecia areata scalp (n=8), and alopecia totalis/universalis scalp (n=8). The RNA source kit depended on sample type: the PAXgene miRNA kit for fixed scalp, the miRNeasy kit for PBMCs, and the RNeasy kit for mouse skin. immunoSEQ multiplex PCR using 35 Vbeta forward primers and 13 Jbeta reverse primers was used to amplify TCRbeta CDR3 regions. What the research found in general, with its limitations: During tofacitinib treatment, many expanded lesional clones remained in scalp and blood, and this persistence may partly explain relapse after treatment is stopped. Higher clonality and more expanded CD8+ clones were observed in lesional scalp than in normal scalp, particularly in alopecia totalis/universalis, a finding suggestive of antigenic drive. Unlike mouse skin, which is dominated by gammadelta T cells, normal human skin has resident alphabeta T cells that are also sequenced, and this complicates analysis of the scalp TCR repertoire. The treated cohort was small, with a single nonresponder, so links between baseline CD8+ expansion and response need larger studies. Tofacitinib significantly lowered scalp clonality and the number of expanded CD8+ clones among the top 100 scalp clones. Compared with mice, TCR sequences shared between patients were less clear, possibly partly because of HLA diversity across the patient population.

The sample's time point label, decoded: four to five weeks on oral tofacitinib. The intended sense of this specimen's treatment or condition label: oral pan-JAK inhibitor, 5-10 mg twice daily. From alopecia areata patients, peripheral blood was collected along with lesional scalp punch biopsies. PBMCs were separated by density centrifugation and stained for CD3, CD4 and CD8, after which CD4+ and CD8+ T cells were sorted on a FACSAria. The CDR3 covers 12 residues, taking in both the cysteine and the phenylalanine. CDR3 DNA is the only sequence kept; it has 36 bases, read in frame from the first base. V gives up 5 bases and J gives up 0 bases, and the segment between their germline ends measures 5 bases. CDR1 and CDR2, looked up from the germline V gene (reference sequence), are SEHNR and FQNEAQ.

This chain joins TRBV7-9 to TRBJ2-7; the D segment cannot be called with confidence. The sequenced sample was CD8+ T cells sorted from blood, obtained at week 4, from a patient treated with tofacitinib. This receptor was taken from a human donor with alopecia areata. The CDR3 in this case is CASSPISYEQYF. At the DNA level, the sequence is TGTGCCAGCAGCCCGATCTCCTACGAGCAGTACTTC.